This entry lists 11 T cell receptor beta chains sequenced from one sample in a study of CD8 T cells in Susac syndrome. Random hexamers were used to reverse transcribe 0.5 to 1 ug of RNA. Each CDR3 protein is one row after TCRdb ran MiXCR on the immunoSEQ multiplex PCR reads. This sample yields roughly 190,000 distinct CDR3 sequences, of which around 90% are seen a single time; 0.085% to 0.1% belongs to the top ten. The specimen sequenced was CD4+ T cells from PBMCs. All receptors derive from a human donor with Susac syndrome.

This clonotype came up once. For the CDR3, the DNA is TGCAGTTCTCGGGACCCCGCCTACGAGCAGTACTTC. Translated: CSSRDPAYEQYF. V usage is TRBV20-1 and J usage is TRBJ2-7, with D perhaps given as TRBD1 or TRBD2 (5 bases each). Trimming took 8 bases from V and 2 from J, leaving 13 bases between them. The germline V gene encodes CDR1 DFQATT and CDR2 SNEGSKA (reference sequence). This CDR3 region has 12 residues.

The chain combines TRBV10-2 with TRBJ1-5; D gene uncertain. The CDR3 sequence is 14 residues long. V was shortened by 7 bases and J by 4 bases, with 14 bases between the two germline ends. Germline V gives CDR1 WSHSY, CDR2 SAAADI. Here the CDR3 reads CASTGRSGNQPQHF. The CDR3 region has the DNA TGCGCCAGCACTGGTAGGTCTGGAAATCAGCCCCAGCATTTT.

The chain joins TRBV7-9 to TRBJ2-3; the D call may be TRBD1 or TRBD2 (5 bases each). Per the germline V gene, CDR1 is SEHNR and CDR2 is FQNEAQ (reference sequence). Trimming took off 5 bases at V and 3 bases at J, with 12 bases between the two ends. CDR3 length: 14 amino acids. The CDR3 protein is CASSGGVATDTQYF. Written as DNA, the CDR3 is TGTGCCAGCAGCGGGGGTGTGGCGACAGATACGCAGTATTTT.

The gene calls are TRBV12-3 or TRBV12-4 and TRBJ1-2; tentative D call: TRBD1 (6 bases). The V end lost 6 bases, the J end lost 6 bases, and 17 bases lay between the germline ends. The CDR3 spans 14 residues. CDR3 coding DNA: TGTGCCAGCAGCCGAGGGACAAGTGCGGATGGCTACACCTTC. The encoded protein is CASSRGTSADGYTF.

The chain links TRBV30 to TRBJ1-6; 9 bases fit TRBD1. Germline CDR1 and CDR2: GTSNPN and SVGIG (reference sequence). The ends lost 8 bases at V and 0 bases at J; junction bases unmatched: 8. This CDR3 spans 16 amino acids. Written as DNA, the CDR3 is TGTGCCAGGCGGACAGGGGACAGCTCCTATAATTCACCCCTCCACTTT. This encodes CARRTGDSSYNSPLHF. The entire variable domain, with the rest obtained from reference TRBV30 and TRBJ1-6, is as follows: SQTIHQWPATLVQPVGSPLSLECTVEGTSNPNLYWYRQAAGRGLQLLFYSVGIGQISSEVPQNLSASRPQDRQFILSSKKLLLSDSGFYLCARRTGDSSYNSPLHFGNGTRLTVT.

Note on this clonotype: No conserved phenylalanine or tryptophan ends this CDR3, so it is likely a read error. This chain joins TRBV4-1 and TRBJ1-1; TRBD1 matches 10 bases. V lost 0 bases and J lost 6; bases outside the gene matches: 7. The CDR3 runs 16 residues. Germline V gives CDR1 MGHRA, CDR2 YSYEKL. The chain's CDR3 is CASSQEVGTGVPEAFL. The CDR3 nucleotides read TGCGCCAGCAGCCAAGAGGTGGGGACAGGGGTTCCTGAAGCTTTCCTT.

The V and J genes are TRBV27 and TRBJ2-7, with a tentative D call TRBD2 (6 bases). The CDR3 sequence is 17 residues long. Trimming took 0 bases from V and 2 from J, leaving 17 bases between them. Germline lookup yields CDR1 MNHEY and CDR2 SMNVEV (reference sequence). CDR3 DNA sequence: TGTGCCAGCAGTTTATCACCCCCCCGGCGGGGTCCCTACGAGCAGTACTTC. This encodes CASSLSPPRRGPYEQYF.

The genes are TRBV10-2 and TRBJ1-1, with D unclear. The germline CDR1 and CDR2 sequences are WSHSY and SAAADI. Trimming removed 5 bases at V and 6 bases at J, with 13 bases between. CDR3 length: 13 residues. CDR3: CASSYSSQAEAFF. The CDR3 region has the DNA TGCGCCAGCAGTTATTCCTCGCAGGCTGAAGCTTTCTTT.

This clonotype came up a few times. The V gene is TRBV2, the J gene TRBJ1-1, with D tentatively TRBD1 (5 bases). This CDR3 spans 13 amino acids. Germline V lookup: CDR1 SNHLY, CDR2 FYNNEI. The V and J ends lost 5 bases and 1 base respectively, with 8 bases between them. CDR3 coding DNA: TGTGCCAGCAGTTTGACAGAGAACACTGAAGCTTTCTTT. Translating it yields CASSLTENTEAFF.

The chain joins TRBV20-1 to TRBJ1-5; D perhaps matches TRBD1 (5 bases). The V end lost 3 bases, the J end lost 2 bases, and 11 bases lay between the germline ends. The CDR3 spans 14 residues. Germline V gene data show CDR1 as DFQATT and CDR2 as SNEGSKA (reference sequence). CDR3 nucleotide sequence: TGCAGTGCTAGTCCGACAGTAGGCAATCAGCCCCAGCATTTT. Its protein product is CSASPTVGNQPQHF.

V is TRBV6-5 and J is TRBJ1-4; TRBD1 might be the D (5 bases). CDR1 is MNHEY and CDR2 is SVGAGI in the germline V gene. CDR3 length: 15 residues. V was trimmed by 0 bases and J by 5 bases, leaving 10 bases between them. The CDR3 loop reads CASSYSQGMNEKLFF. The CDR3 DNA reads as TGTGCCAGCAGTTACTCGCAGGGTATGAATGAAAAACTGTTTTTT.